A single sample is the source of the 30 T cell receptor beta chains below, sequenced in a study of blood T cells in healthy people across ages. Primers used in a second PCR of about 7 to 12 cycles were a sample-barcoded 5' primer and a J-beta primer mix. Using its own MiXCR run on the 5' RACE reads, TCRdb lists one record per CDR3 protein. The data hold about 1.7 million distinct CDR3 sequences, with roughly 30% observed a single time. The sequencing input was blood. The receptors stem from a woman aged 25 to 45 in good health.

The V and J genes are TRBV12-3 or TRBV12-4 and TRBJ1-3, with TRBD1 matching 7 bases. The CDR3 consists of 15 residues. Germline trimming cut 3 bases from V and 6 bases from J; bases unmatched to any gene: 8. The CDR3 is CASSFGRRGENTIYF. The CDR3, as DNA: TGTGCCAGCAGTTTTGGGCGCAGGGGGGAAAACACCATATATTTT.

The V call is TRBV12-3 or TRBV12-4, the J call TRBJ2-1; 9 bases map to TRBD2. The CDR3 covers 16 residues. The trim removed 5 bases at V and 4 bases at J, leaving 9 bases unmatched. CDR3 coding DNA: TGTGCCAGCAGTATTTTAGCGGGAGTAAGATACAATGAGCAGTTCTTC. It is translated as CASSILAGVRYNEQFF.

The J gene is TRBJ1-4, the V gene TRBV5-1; D not resolved. CDR1 and CDR2 from the germline V gene are SGHRS and YFSETQ. CDR3 length equals 16 residues. The V end lost 5 bases, the J end lost 11 bases, and 25 bases lay between the germline ends. The CDR3 region has the DNA TGCGCCAGCAGAAACGACAACGGTCCGGGGAACGGGAAACTGTTTTTT. This codes for CASRNDNGPGNGKLFF.

This clonotype was detected only a few times. V is TRBV28 and J is TRBJ2-7; a possible D gene is TRBD2 (5 bases). V was pared by 3 bases and J by 3 bases, with 9 bases between. This CDR3 is built from 13 residues. Germline lookup yields CDR1 MDHEN and CDR2 SYDVKM. Written as DNA, the CDR3 is TGTGCCAGCAGTTTGAAGCGGAACTACGAGCAGTACTTC. As protein: CASSLKRNYEQYF.

The sample holds a few counts of this clonotype. The chain carries TRBV7-9 and TRBJ1-1; possible D gene TRBD1, 5 bases. This CDR3 is built from 13 residues. In germline, CDR1 is SEHNR, CDR2 FQNEAQ (reference sequence). Between the trimmed V and J ends, which lost 3 bases and 4 bases, there was a span of 9 bases. The DNA for the CDR3 is TGTGCCAGCAGCTTGGGGGTAGCCACTGAAGCTTTCTTT. It is translated as CASSLGVATEAFF.

This clonotype was counted a few times. Relative to the germline gene, one junction end is altered; a read error may explain this. The V and J genes are TRBV5-6 and TRBJ2-5; possibly TRBD2 for D (5 bases). The J call may be in error: the DNA end matches TRBJ2-7 better. CDR1 SGHDT and CDR2 YYEEEE come from the germline V gene. The CDR3 length is 13 residues. The CDR3 nucleotides are TGTGCCAGCAACTTGATGAGGGCCTACGAGCAGTACTTC. Encoded protein: CASNLMRAYEQYF.

Ten or more counts support this clonotype. J is TRBJ2-5 and V is TRBV6-5; 8 nucleotides match TRBD1. Looked up from germline, CDR1 is MNHEY and CDR2 is SVGAGI. CDR3 length equals 15 residues. The V segment lost 6 bases and the J segment 2 bases; nucleotides outside the gene matches: 8. CDR3 in DNA: TGTGCCAGCAGAAGACAGGGGTCTTTACAAGAGACCCAGTACTTC. Translated: CASRRQGSLQETQYF.

The chain carries TRBV18 and TRBJ1-5, with D hard to call. The CDR3 contains 13 residues. Germline V CDR1 and CDR2: KGHSH, LQKENI. V shed 3 bases and J shed 4 bases, with 7 bases lying between them. CDR3 bases: TGTGCCAGCTCACCGGTCGTAAATCAGCCCCAGCATTTT. It yields the protein CASSPVVNQPQHF.

This clonotype was counted only a few times. Just one base apart from a much larger clone, this may be a read error. This chain joins TRBV20-1 and TRBJ2-5; no firm D call. The J call is in doubt because the DNA end fits TRBJ2-7 better. The CDR3 contains 16 residues. Germline V gene data show CDR1 as DFQATT and CDR2 as SNEGSKA (reference sequence). CDR3 nucleotides: TGCAGTGCTAGAGATCAGACTCCAACTAATATGTACGAGCAGTACTTC. It translates to CSARDQTPTNMYEQYF.

This clonotype was observed at least ten times. The chain recombines TRBV7-9 with TRBJ2-7; TRBD1 agrees at 7 bases. The trim removed 5 bases at V and 5 bases at J, leaving 9 bases unmatched. Germline values: CDR1 SEHNR, CDR2 FQNEAQ (reference sequence). The CDR3 covers 14 residues. The chain's CDR3 is CASSVEGASDEQYF. The CDR3 region has the DNA TGTGCCAGCAGCGTAGAGGGGGCGTCGGACGAGCAGTACTTC.

This chain connects TRBV6-6 to TRBJ1-1; D remains unclear. Germline V gene lookup returns CDR1 MNHNY and CDR2 SVGAGI (reference sequence). The CDR3 has 13 amino acids. Trimming pared 7 bases from V and 1 base from J, leaving 10 bases between. CDR3 DNA: TGTGCCAGCACCGACGAGGGGAACACTGAAGCTTTCTTT. As protein: CASTDEGNTEAFF.

This clonotype was seen at least ten times. The chain employs TRBV20-1 and TRBJ2-5; TRBD1 is a possible D gene (6 bases). The V gene's germline CDR1 is DFQATT and CDR2 SNEGSKA (reference sequence). The CDR3 is 14 amino acids. Between the trimmed V and J ends, which lost 2 bases and 1 base, there was a span of 11 bases. The CDR3 region is CSARWDTAQETQYF. In DNA, the CDR3 is TGCAGTGCTAGATGGGACACGGCCCAAGAGACCCAGTACTTC.

This clonotype was seen repeatedly, ten times or more. The gene calls are TRBV20-1 and TRBJ2-3; unclear D gene. The germline gives CDR1 DFQATT, CDR2 SNEGSKA (reference sequence). This CDR3 is 13 amino acids long. V was pared by 6 bases and J by 2 bases, with 12 bases between. CDR3 region: CSADRLNTDTQYF. In nucleotides, the CDR3 is TGCAGTGCCGATCGACTCAACACAGATACGCAGTATTTT.

J is TRBJ1-1 and V is TRBV5-1; 7 bases map to TRBD1. Per germline, CDR1 SGHRS and CDR2 YFSETQ. This CDR3 spans 16 amino acids. The V and J ends lost 3 bases and 2 bases, in that order; junction bases with no gene match: 10. The CDR3 DNA follows: TGCGCCAGCAGCTCGGGGACAGCCCAAAGAAACACTGAAGCTTTCTTT. Its translation: CASSSGTAQRNTEAFF.

This clonotype came up a few times. V usage is TRBV6-5 and J usage is TRBJ2-1; TRBD2 might be the D (5 bases). The germline V gene has CDR1 MNHEY and CDR2 SVGAGI. The CDR3 extends over 15 amino acids. Trimming left V 0 bases short and J 6 bases short, with 12 bases between. The CDR3 nucleotides read TGTGCCAGCAGTTACTCGAAGTGGCGGGCCAATGAGCAGTTCTTC. Its translation is CASSYSKWRANEQFF.

This clonotype showed up just a few times. This rearrangement joins TRBV12-3 or TRBV12-4 to TRBJ1-2; maybe TRBD1 (6 bases). V was shortened by 2 bases and J by 8 bases, with 12 bases between the two germline ends. This CDR3 comprises 13 residues. The CDR3 region is CASSLSGAPGYTF. Written as DNA, the CDR3 is TGTGCCAGCAGTTTATCGGGGGCTCCAGGCTACACCTTC.

The chain is built from TRBV28 and TRBJ2-7, with 10 bases matching TRBD2. V shed 5 bases, J shed 2 bases, and the junction held 9 bases outside the gene matches. The germline CDR1 and CDR2 sequences are MDHEN and SYDVKM. The CDR3 loop spans 16 amino acids. As DNA, the CDR3 is TGTGCCAGCAGTCCTCTGGGGACTAGCGACGCCTACGAGCAGTACTTC. Translation gives CASSPLGTSDAYEQYF.

In this sample, this clonotype turned up many times. The chain carries TRBV20-1 and TRBJ2-7, with 11 bases that match TRBD2. Germline lookup yields CDR1 DFQATT and CDR2 SNEGSKA (reference sequence). V shed 2 bases, J shed 5 bases, and the junction held 11 bases outside the gene matches. The CDR3 totals 16 residues. In DNA form, the CDR3 reads TGCAGTGCTAGATTCTCGTTACTAGCGGGGGAGAACGAGCAGTACTTC. Translated, it gives CSARFSLLAGENEQYF.

This clonotype was observed a single time. This sequence joins TRBV3-1 and TRBJ1-2; tentative D call: TRBD1 (6 bases). Germline V lookup: CDR1 LGHDT, CDR2 YNNKEL (reference sequence). This CDR3 spans 15 amino acids. Trimming removed 3 bases from V and 8 bases from J, with 19 bases in between. The CDR3 DNA sequence: TGTGCCAGCAGCCATCGGGGACGGGGGGCGCGGGGCTACACCTTC. It specifies CASSHRGRGARGYTF. Full variable domain (remainder filled in from reference TRBV3-1 and TRBJ1-2): DTAVSQTPKYLVTQMGNDKSIKCEQNLGHDTMYWYKQDSKKFLKIMFSYNNKELIINETVPNRFSPKSPDKAHLNLHINSLELGDSAVYFCASSHRGRGARGYTFGSGTRLTVV.

The V call is TRBV20-1, the J call TRBJ2-3; no definite D call. V was trimmed by 6 bases and J by 2 bases, leaving 12 bases between them. This CDR3 region has 13 residues. Germline lookup yields CDR1 DFQATT and CDR2 SNEGSKA (reference sequence). The CDR3 sequence: CSAPFGSTDTQYF. CDR3 DNA: TGCAGTGCGCCCTTTGGCTCCACAGATACGCAGTATTTT.

Only a few counts were recorded for this clonotype. This chain uses TRBV3-1 with TRBJ1-1, with unresolved D. Germline CDR1 is LGHDT and CDR2 is YNNKEL (reference sequence). CDR3 length equals 13 residues. Between the trimmed V and J ends, which lost 8 bases and 1 base, there was a span of 11 bases. This chain's CDR3 is CASGLPGNTEAFF. CDR3 coding DNA: TGTGCCAGCGGCCTTCCGGGGAACACTGAAGCTTTCTTT.

This clonotype has at least ten counts. The chain recombines TRBV11-2 with TRBJ2-1, with D unresolved. CDR3 size: 17 residues. The germline V gene has CDR1 SGHAT and CDR2 FQNNGV. V lost 0 bases to trimming and J lost 1 base, with 13 bases between them. CDR3 in DNA: TGTGCCAGCAGCTTAGATTTCCGAGCGAGGTCCTACAATGAGCAGTTCTTC. Translating it yields CASSLDFRARSYNEQFF. Full variable domain (outside the CDR3, taken from reference TRBV11-2 and TRBJ2-1): EAGVAQSPRYKIIEKRQSVAFWCNPISGHATLYWYQQILGQGPKLLIQFQNNGVVDDSQLPKDRFSAERLKGVDSTLKIQPAKLEDSAVYLCASSLDFRARSYNEQFFGPGTRLTVL.

This clonotype was seen a handful of times. The chain carries TRBV20-1 and TRBJ2-3; 9 bases align to TRBD2. The V and J ends lost 1 base and 3 bases, in that order; junction bases with no gene match: 11. Germline CDR1 DFQATT, CDR2 SNEGSKA (reference sequence). The CDR3 covers 17 residues. In DNA, the CDR3 is TGCAGTGCTAGAGCTAGTAGCGGGAGTGACACAACAGATACGCAGTATTTT. Translation gives CSARASSGSDTTDTQYF.

This clonotype was picked up many times. The rearrangement uses TRBV6-1 and TRBJ2-6; 7 bases map to TRBD1. Unmatched junction bases numbered 2, after V lost 7 bases and J lost 2 bases. The CDR3 contains 14 residues. Germline CDR1 and CDR2: MNHNS and SASEGT. In DNA form, the CDR3 reads TGTGCCAGCACGAGGGGGCCTGGGGCCAACGTCCTGACTTTC. It encodes CASTRGPGANVLTF.

The chain couples TRBV7-9 to TRBJ1-2; perhaps TRBD1 as D (6 bases). V lost 9 bases and J lost 6, with 14 bases in between. Germline CDR1 is SEHNR and CDR2 is FQNEAQ (reference sequence). The CDR3 runs 12 residues. Written as DNA, the CDR3 is TGTGCCAGTGGACAGTCTAATGATGGCTACACCTTC. Amino acid sequence: CASGQSNDGYTF. The full variable domain, with the rest looked up from reference TRBV7-9 and TRBJ1-2, is DTGVSQNPRHKITKRGQNVTFRCDPISEHNRLYWYRQTLGQGPEFLTYFQNEAQLEKSRLLSDRFSAERPKGSFSTLEIQRTEQGDSAMYLCASGQSNDGYTFGSGTRLTVV.

The rearrangement joins TRBV28 to TRBJ1-2; D unclear. The CDR3 runs 12 residues. Per the germline V gene, CDR1 is MDHEN and CDR2 is SYDVKM. V was clipped by 2 bases and J by 8 bases, with 9 bases between them. CDR3: CASSLGSWGYTF. The DNA for the CDR3 is TGTGCCAGCAGTTTAGGCAGTTGGGGCTACACCTTC.

This sequence joins TRBV5-1 and TRBJ2-5; 7 bases are a match to TRBD2. The CDR3 extends over 14 amino acids. The germline CDR1 and CDR2 sequences are SGHRS and YFSETQ. V gave up 6 bases and J gave up 3 bases; unmatched junction bases: 8. CDR3 DNA sequence: TGCGCCAGCAAGGGCTGGGGGGGAGAAGAGACCCAGTACTTC. Amino acids: CASKGWGGEETQYF.

V usage is TRBV20-1 and J usage is TRBJ2-7; D is perhaps TRBD2 (7 bases). This CDR3 is 14 amino acids long. Germline CDR1 is DFQATT and CDR2 is SNEGSKA (reference sequence). Trimming removed 2 bases from V and 2 bases from J, with 13 bases in between. CDR3 DNA sequence: TGCAGTGCTAGAAGGGGGGGGTTTACCTACGAGCAGTACTTC. It specifies CSARRGGFTYEQYF.

This clonotype was seen only once. This may stem from a read error, because a much larger clone lies one nucleotide away. The gene calls are TRBV12-3 or TRBV12-4 and TRBJ2-1, with D perhaps matching TRBD1 or TRBD2 (6 bases each). V lost 6 bases and J lost 9, with 21 bases in between. The CDR3 runs 15 residues. The CDR3 DNA sequence: TGTGCCAGCAGCGGCGGGACATCGTTTGACAGTGAGCAGTTCTTC. Translation gives CASSGGTSFDSEQFF.

This clonotype was observed at least ten times. The V and J genes are TRBV6-2 or TRBV6-3 and TRBJ1-5; 8 nucleotides agree with TRBD1. V shed 4 bases, J shed 4 bases, and the junction held 9 bases outside the gene matches. CDR1 and CDR2 from the germline V gene are MNHEY and SVGEGT. The CDR3 has 16 amino acids. This chain's CDR3 is CASSSEDRDLNQPQHF. In DNA, the CDR3 is TGTGCCAGCAGTTCCGAGGACAGGGACCTTAATCAGCCCCAGCATTTT.